Presented here are 19 T cell receptor beta chains from one specimen sequenced in a study of glioma-infiltrating T cells. Amplification of TCR alpha and beta CDR3 regions from RNA used iRepertoire nested multiplex PCR. TCRdb independently ran MiXCR on the multiplex PCR reads; one entry per CDR3 protein. The sample includes approximately 93,000 distinct CDR3 sequences, roughly 40% of them seen just once. The specimen sequenced was glioma tissue, nonneoplastic brain tissue, or PBMCs (not recorded which). These receptors came from a human donor with low-grade glioma or glioblastoma, undergoing nonglioma brain surgery, or in good health (not recorded which).

About this clonotype itself: One end of the junction varies from germline; a read error may be responsible. V usage is TRBV15 and J usage is TRBJ1-1; TRBD1 is a possible D gene (6 bases). The CDR3 runs to 15 residues. Germline V gives CDR1 LNHNV, CDR2 YYDKDF (reference sequence). This chain's CDR3 is CATSGDEGGNTEASF. The CDR3 DNA reads as TGTGCCACCAGCGGAGATGAGGGGGGGAACACTGAAGCTTCCTTT.

This sequence joins TRBV20-1 and TRBJ1-2; 7 bases fit TRBD1. This CDR3 contains 13 residues. The germline CDR1 and CDR2 sequences are DFQATT and SNEGSKA (reference sequence). The CDR3 region has the DNA TGCAGAGCCCGGCAGGGGGCTAACTATGGCTACACCTTC. Translated, it gives CRARQGANYGYTF.

This clonotype was picked up many times. The chain couples TRBV20-1 to TRBJ2-5; 12 bases agree with TRBD1. This CDR3 has 15 amino acids. Trimming took 6 bases from V and 5 from J; bases not matched to a gene: 10. Germline V CDR1 and CDR2: DFQATT, SNEGSKA (reference sequence). CDR3 DNA sequence: TGCAGTGCGGAACCGGGACAGGGGGCGGCGGAGACCCAGTACTTC. This encodes CSAEPGQGAAETQYF.

This chain connects TRBV5-6 to TRBJ2-6; perhaps D is TRBD1 or TRBD2 (6 bases each). Germline V lookup: CDR1 SGHDT, CDR2 YYEEEE. With 4 bases removed from V and 0 bases from J, the gap between germline ends came to 11 bases. This CDR3 has 16 amino acids. CDR3 bases: TGTGCCAGCAGCCGGAGGGGGAACTCTGGGGCCAACGTCCTGACTTTC. Amino acids: CASSRRGNSGANVLTF.

Comment on this clonotype: It is likely a read error, because the conserved phenylalanine at the end of the CDR3 is missing. The limits of the CDR3 on the DNA are not certain, so only TCRdb's listed CDR3 is given. The chain couples TRBV6-6 to TRBJ1-5. Termini included, the CDR3 measures 13 amino acids. Germline CDR1 reads MNHNY; CDR2 reads SVGAGI (reference sequence). CDR3 residues: CASSFGEVQPRHS.

Comment on this clonotype: A read error may account for a junction end that differs from germline. The chain has TRBV6-2 or TRBV6-3 and TRBJ2-5; a weak D match, TRBD2 (5 bases). Looked up from germline, CDR1 is MNHEY and CDR2 is SVGEGT. The CDR3 covers 15 residues. The CDR3 protein is CANSLMRAGRETQYF. The CDR3 nucleotides read TGTGCCAACAGTCTGATGCGGGCAGGCCGAGAGACCCAGTACTTC.

Worth noting for this clonotype: One base away lies a much larger clone, so this may be a sequencing read error. This chain joins TRBV29-1 and TRBJ2-7; D might be TRBD1 (5 bases). CDR3 length: 11 residues. The germline CDR1 and CDR2 sequences are SQVTM and ANQGSEA. The DNA for the CDR3 is TGCAGCGTTGAAGCAGACAGAGAGCAGCACTTC. It translates to CSVEADREQHF.

This clonotype was detected many times. The rearrangement links TRBV4-3 to TRBJ2-3, with 10 bases fitting TRBD2. V gave up 0 bases and J gave up 3 bases; unmatched junction bases: 6. This CDR3 has 17 residues. Germline CDR1 reads LGHNA; CDR2 reads YSLEER. For the CDR3, the DNA is TGCGCCAGCAGCCAAGAGGCTAGCGGGAGTATGACAGATACGCAGTATTTT. Protein: CASSQEASGSMTDTQYF.

This clonotype appeared many times. The DNA is omitted, as the CDR3 cannot be located on it reliably, and the CDR3 follows TCRdb's listing. The CDR3 spells CASSYSFFGSEQFF. The chain joins TRBV6-2 or TRBV6-3 to TRBJ2-1. From its first to its last residue, the CDR3 has 14 amino acids. Germline CDR1 and CDR2: MNHEY and SVGEGT.

The chain joins TRBV6-2 or TRBV6-3 to TRBJ1-2; 10 positions match TRBD1. The CDR3 consists of 15 residues. The germline gives CDR1 MNHEY, CDR2 SVGEGT. The V segment lost 5 bases and the J segment 5 bases; nucleotides outside the gene matches: 8. The CDR3 DNA sequence: TGTGCCAGCAGTCCCGGGACAGGGGACCGTTATGGCTACACCTTC. Amino acids: CASSPGTGDRYGYTF.

This clonotype was counted many times. The chain combines TRBV27 with TRBJ2-1; TRBD1 agrees at 8 bases. This CDR3 is built from 18 residues. Trimming at V came to 5 bases and at J to 5 bases, leaving 17 bases not matched to a gene. The germline V gene encodes CDR1 MNHEY and CDR2 SMNVEV (reference sequence). In DNA form, the CDR3 reads TGTGCCAGCAGTACTCAGGGGGCCGGGCTGCTTCTCCACAATGAGCAGTTCTTC. Its protein is CASSTQGAGLLLHNEQFF.

A note on this clonotype: This may be a read error, as it is one base from a much larger clone. The chain employs TRBV20-1 and TRBJ2-1, with no clear D. This CDR3 comprises 13 residues. Germline V gene sequence: CDR1 DFQATT, CDR2 SNEGSKA (reference sequence). The CDR3 loop is CSVSTSSYSEQFF. Here the CDR3 DNA reads TGCAGTGTCAGTACGAGCTCCTACAGTGAGCAGTTCTTC.

This clonotype was observed at least ten times. The chain combines TRBV28 with TRBJ2-2, with D possibly TRBD1 on 5 matching bases. Germline CDR1 and CDR2: MDHEN and SYDVKM. The CDR3 totals 12 residues. V dropped 5 bases and J dropped 6 bases, with 7 bases sitting between them. CDR3 sequence: CASSLGPGELFF. CDR3 coding DNA: TGTGCCAGCAGTCTGGGGCCCGGGGAGCTGTTTTTT.

In the case of this clonotype: An end of the junction differs from the germline gene, which may be a read error. The chain has TRBV7-2 and TRBJ2-3, with D possibly matching TRBD2 (6 bases). Germline CDR1 and CDR2: SGHTA and FQGNSA. The CDR3 consists of 16 residues. The CDR3 is CASSLMGGSSTDTLYF. The CDR3 DNA reads TGTGCCAGCAGCTTAATGGGGGGATCTAGCACAGATACGCTGTATTTT.

On this clonotype: A much larger clone differs by one base, so this may be a read error. The chain uses TRBV12-5 and TRBJ1-5; D ambiguous. Trimming removed 9 bases from V and 0 bases from J, with 27 bases in between. CDR1 and CDR2 from the germline V gene are LGHNT and FRNRAP. This CDR3 is built from 19 residues. CDR3 DNA: TGTGCTAGACGAGAAGGCTCGAAAGGTTCTAGGGATAGCAATCAGCCCCAGCATTTT. It is translated as CARREGSKGSRDSNQPQHF.

The chain carries TRBV28 and TRBJ2-1; 11 positions match TRBD1. This CDR3 has 13 amino acids. Per the germline V gene, CDR1 is MDHEN and CDR2 is SYDVKM. Unmatched junction bases numbered 1, after V lost 5 bases and J lost 7 bases. The CDR3 spells CASSGDRGNEQFF. DNA of the CDR3: TGTGCCAGCAGTGGGGACAGGGGGAATGAGCAGTTCTTC.

This chain uses TRBV7-2 with TRBJ2-1; TRBD2 agrees at 8 bases. Per germline, CDR1 SGHTA and CDR2 FQGNSA. J was trimmed by 6 bases and V by 0 bases; bases with no gene match: 4. CDR3 length: 15 amino acids. The CDR3 DNA sequence: TGTGCCAGCAGCTTAGCGGGACTAGACTTCAATGAGCAGTTCTTC. Its protein product is CASSLAGLDFNEQFF.

This clonotype was recorded a few times. This chain connects TRBV12-3 or TRBV12-4 to TRBJ2-7; no clear D. V lost 4 bases to trimming and J lost 7 bases, with 11 bases between them. The CDR3 is 12 residues long. CDR3 bases: TGTGCCAGCAGTTCCGGCGCTGAGGAGCAGTACTTC. Encoded protein: CASSSGAEEQYF.

This clonotype has a count of ten or more. The CDR3, as DNA: TGTGCCAGCAGTTCCCGGGACAGACTGAACACTGAAGCTTTCTTT. Translation: CASSSRDRLNTEAFF. The chain has TRBV27 and TRBJ1-1, with 7 nucleotides matching TRBD1. This CDR3 has 15 amino acids. The V gene end was trimmed by 4 bases and the J gene end by 0 bases; junction bases not matched to a gene: 5. Germline CDR1 and CDR2: MNHEY and SMNVEV (reference sequence).